This T cell receptor (beta chain) comes out of a study of sequential checkpoint blockade in melanoma. Across the study: After both sequences, patients received maintenance nivolumab.

As for treatment: randomized to nivolumab then ipilimumab (arm A) or the reverse (arm B). PBMC sorting kept live CD3+CD8+ cells without CD19 or CD56. Only in-frame clones appear in the TCRdb table, and some are missing; sequencing was by immunoSEQ multiplex PCR. The data show 9,500 to 15,000 clones, over 75% seen once. CDR3 length equals 12 residues. Trimming took 1 base from V and 12 from J; bases not matched to a gene: 6. Germline V gives CDR1 SGHRS, CDR2 YFSETQ. Material: CD8+ T cells sorted from blood (inferred from file names), obtained from a patient given nivolumab and ipilimumab in sequence. This TCR was sampled from a human donor with melanoma. The chain joins TRBV5-1 to TRBJ1-2; 7 bases map to TRBD1. The CDR3 bases are TGCGCCAGCAGCTTGTTGTCAGGGGGGAACACCTTC. Translation gives CASSLLSGGNTF.